Shown below are 21 T cell receptor beta chains from a single sample sequenced in a study of Tregs in tolerant kidney transplant recipients. TCRdb's copy holds only in-frame clones and misses some; the assay was immunoSEQ multiplex PCR. The sample includes fewer than 100,000 clones, approximately 94% of them seen just once. The source was CD4+ T cells from blood, collected before the transplant. The receptors stem from a human donor who received a combined kidney and bone marrow transplant.

The chain uses TRBV5-1 and TRBJ2-3; D gene unclear. This CDR3 is 15 amino acids long. The V end was cut by 4 bases, the J end by 0 bases, with 12 bases between. Germline-derived CDR1 and CDR2 are SGHRS and YFSETQ. In nucleotides, the CDR3 is TGCGCCAGCAGCCGTCGGATGACTAGCACAGATACGCAGTATTTT. This translates into CASSRRMTSTDTQYF.

The chain uses TRBV5-1 and TRBJ2-7; TRBD1 matches 10 bases. V dropped 0 bases and J dropped 5; count of bases not matched to a gene: 5. The CDR3 totals 15 residues. From germline, CDR1 is SGHRS and CDR2 YFSETQ. CDR3 region: CASSLEGTGVHEQYF. The CDR3 coding sequence is TGCGCCAGCAGCTTGGAGGGGACAGGGGTCCACGAGCAGTACTTC.

The chain uses TRBV5-4 and TRBJ2-5; 9 bases are shared with TRBD2. There are 13 residues in the CDR3. The germline V gene encodes CDR1 SGHNT and CDR2 YYREEE (reference sequence). Trimming at V came to 4 bases and at J to 5 bases, leaving 3 bases not matched to a gene. The CDR3 DNA sequence: TGTGCCAGCAGCGAGGGACTAGCCGAGACCCAGTACTTC. The encoded protein is CASSEGLAETQYF.

This clone was observed a single time. This chain connects TRBV7-3 to TRBJ2-3; tentatively, D is TRBD2 (6 bases). The germline V and J ends were trimmed by 0 bases and 4 bases, with 11 bases remaining between them. Germline loops: CDR1 SGHTA, CDR2 FQGTGA. The CDR3 is 15 residues long. The CDR3 coding sequence is TGTGCCAGCAGCTTAACGGGAGCGGGCGCAGATACGCAGTATTTT. Its protein is CASSLTGAGADTQYF. The variable domain in full, completed from reference TRBV7-3 and TRBJ2-3, reads GAGVSQTPSNKVTEKGKYVELRCDPISGHTALYWYRQSLGQGPEFLIYFQGTGAADDSGLPNDRFFAVRPEGSVSTLKIQRTERGDSAVYLCASSLTGAGADTQYFGPGTRLTVL.

This rearrangement joins TRBV19 to TRBJ2-3, with TRBD1 matching 10 bases. The ends lost 5 bases at V and 9 bases at J; junction bases unmatched: 11. This CDR3 contains 15 residues. Germline V gives CDR1 LNHDA, CDR2 SQIVND (reference sequence). CDR3 amino acids: CASSGGQGTPLTQYF. For the CDR3, the DNA is TGTGCCAGTAGTGGGGGACAGGGGACGCCTCTCACGCAGTATTTT.

The chain joins TRBV9 to TRBJ2-2, with TRBD2 matching over 11 bases. CDR3 size: 16 residues. With V trimmed by 3 bases and J by 6 bases, 7 bases remained unmatched. CDR1 is SGDLS, CDR2 YYNGEE, per germline. CDR3 sequence reads: CASSAGLAGIPGELFF. The CDR3 DNA is TGTGCCAGCAGCGCCGGACTAGCGGGCATCCCCGGGGAGCTGTTTTTT. The full variable domain, in which reference TRBV9 and TRBJ2-2 provide the parts outside the CDR3, is DSGVTQTPKHLITATGQRVTLRCSPRSGDLSVYWYQQSLDQGLQFLIQYYNGEERAKGNILERFSAQQFPDLHSELNLSSLELGDSALYFCASSAGLAGIPGELFFGEGSRLTVL.

V usage is TRBV11-2 and J usage is TRBJ2-7, with D perhaps TRBD2 (5 bases). This CDR3 is 13 amino acids long. Germline lookup yields CDR1 SGHAT and CDR2 FQNNGV. V was trimmed by 1 base and J by 5 bases, leaving 9 bases between them. The CDR3 DNA reads TGTGCCAGCAGCTTAGTCAGAGCGGACGAGCAGTACTTC. This translates into CASSLVRADEQYF.

The chain employs TRBV7-2 and TRBJ1-2, with no clear D. Germline loops: CDR1 SGHTA, CDR2 FQGNSA. The CDR3 sequence is 13 residues long. The V gene lost 3 bases and the J gene lost 1 base, with 6 bases spanning the gap. The CDR3, as DNA: TGTGCCAGCAGCTTTTTCTATAACTATGGCTACACCTTC. Protein sequence: CASSFFYNYGYTF.

The chain recombines TRBV27 with TRBJ2-5; D gene uncertain. The CDR3 is made up of 13 amino acids. The V gene's germline CDR1 is MNHEY and CDR2 SMNVEV (reference sequence). V gave up 3 bases and J gave up 0 bases, with 5 bases separating them. CDR3 protein: CASSFGYQETQYF. DNA of the CDR3: TGTGCCAGCAGTTTTGGCTACCAAGAGACCCAGTACTTC.

A single count supports this clone. The chain uses TRBV21-1 and TRBJ2-5; the table's D gene call, TRBD2, was not cross checked with the DNA. TRBV21-1 represents a pseudogene. CDR3 size: 16 residues. CDR3 in DNA: TGTGCCAGCAGCAAGAGCGGGGGGGCCGTTTGGGAGACCCAGTACTTC. Encoded protein: CASSKSGGAVWETQYF.

This chain uses TRBV19 with TRBJ1-2; TRBD1 might be the D (5 bases). V lost 3 bases to trimming and J lost 3 bases, with 20 bases between them. This CDR3 contains 17 residues. Germline CDR1 LNHDA, CDR2 SQIVND (reference sequence). The CDR3 loop is CASSIPRGRMGDYGYTF. The CDR3 region has the DNA TGTGCCAGTAGTATCCCCCGAGGGAGGATGGGGGACTATGGCTACACCTTC.

This clone was detected once. The chain employs TRBV6-5 and TRBJ2-1, with D unresolved. From germline, CDR1 is MNHEY and CDR2 SVGAGI. Between the trimmed V and J ends, which lost 5 bases and 0 bases, there was a span of 11 bases. The CDR3 runs 15 residues. CDR3 nucleotides: TGTGCCAGCAGTCGAATCTCGAGCTCCTACAATGAGCAGTTCTTC. Amino acid sequence: CASSRISSSYNEQFF.

This clone appeared once. This chain joins TRBV5-1 and TRBJ2-5; D is unresolved. Between the trimmed V and J ends, which lost 1 base and 5 bases, there was a span of 9 bases. The CDR3 runs to 13 residues. The germline V gene has CDR1 SGHRS and CDR2 YFSETQ. The CDR3 sequence: CASSLRERETQYF. CDR3 DNA: TGCGCCAGCAGCTTGAGAGAGAGGGAGACCCAGTACTTC.

The rearrangement joins TRBV28 to TRBJ2-1; 9 nucleotides agree with TRBD1. The germline CDR1 and CDR2 sequences are MDHEN and SYDVKM. This CDR3 is built from 16 residues. V trimming: 4 bases; J trimming: 8 bases; junction bases outside the gene matches: 12. CDR3 sequence: CASSSHTGGAYHEQFF. The CDR3 DNA reads TGTGCCAGCAGTTCGCACACAGGGGGCGCGTATCATGAGCAGTTCTTC.

This chain links TRBV11-3 with TRBJ2-2, with 8 bases identical to TRBD2. CDR1 and CDR2 (germline): SGHNT, YENEEA. This CDR3 contains 15 residues. The V and J ends lost 1 base and 6 bases, in that order; junction bases with no gene match: 4. Here the CDR3 reads CASSLVRAGAGELFF. DNA for the CDR3: TGTGCCAGCAGCTTAGTTCGAGCGGGAGCCGGGGAGCTGTTTTTT.

This chain joins TRBV29-1 and TRBJ2-7; tentative D call: TRBD1 (6 bases). The germline V and J ends were trimmed by 4 bases and 1 base, with 8 bases remaining between them. Looked up from germline, CDR1 is SQVTM and CDR2 is ANQGSEA. This CDR3 spans 12 amino acids. The CDR3 spells CSVGTASYEQYF. CDR3 DNA sequence: TGCAGCGTTGGGACAGCTTCCTACGAGCAGTACTTC.

Here the CDR3 reads CASSHGVSSYNEQFF. The CDR3 DNA sequence: TGTGCCAGCAGCCACGGTGTAAGCTCCTACAATGAGCAGTTCTTC. This chain connects TRBV7-6 to TRBJ2-1; D uncertain. Trimming removed 5 bases at V and 0 bases at J, with 11 bases between. The CDR3 totals 15 residues. Germline V gene sequence: CDR1 SGHVS, CDR2 FNYEAQ. Filled out from reference TRBV7-6 and TRBJ2-1, the complete variable domain reads GAGVSQSPRYKVTKRGQDVALRCDPISGHVSLYWYRQALGQGPEFLTYFNYEAQQDKSGLPNDRFSAERPEGSISTLTIQRTEQRDSAMYRCASSHGVSSYNEQFFGPGTRLTVL.

This sequence joins TRBV7-9 and TRBJ1-2, with D maybe TRBD1 (6 bases). The CDR3 contains 15 residues. The germline V gene has CDR1 SEHNR and CDR2 FQNEAQ (reference sequence). V dropped 4 bases and J dropped 8 bases, with 20 bases sitting between them. The CDR3 DNA is TGTGCCAGCAGCTCTGATCTGAACAGGGCGAACGGCTACACCTTC. Residues: CASSSDLNRANGYTF. The full variable domain, rest sourced from reference TRBV7-9 and TRBJ1-2, is DTGVSQNPRHKITKRGQNVTFRCDPISEHNRLYWYRQTLGQGPEFLTYFQNEAQLEKSRLLSDRFSAERPKGSFSTLEIQRTEQGDSAMYLCASSSDLNRANGYTFGSGTRLTVV.

V gene TRBV7-9 combines with J gene TRBJ2-3, with a tentative D call TRBD1 (6 bases). The CDR3 has 10 residues. Germline-derived CDR1 and CDR2 are SEHNR and FQNEAQ (reference sequence). Trimming shortened V by 7 bases and J by 14 bases, and 13 bases separated the two germline ends. The CDR3 DNA is TGTGCCAGCACTCAGGGGCCTCCGTATTTT. Amino acids: CASTQGPPYF.

The rearrangement uses TRBV11-3 and TRBJ2-7; 7 bases line up with TRBD2. This CDR3 spans 15 amino acids. V lost 3 bases, J lost 0 bases, and 5 bases stayed unmatched. The V gene's germline CDR1 is SGHNT and CDR2 YENEEA. The CDR3 loop is CASSFSGPSSYEQYF. CDR3 nucleotides: TGTGCCAGCAGCTTTAGCGGGCCGAGCTCCTACGAGCAGTACTTC.

The genes are TRBV4-3 and TRBJ1-5, with 10 bases lining up with TRBD1. The CDR3 loop spans 16 amino acids. Losses at the gene ends were 0 bases for V and 4 bases for J; bases not matched to a gene: 3. Germline CDR1 LGHNA, CDR2 YSLEER. This CDR3 reads CASSQDPGQGNQPQHF. In nucleotides, the CDR3 is TGCGCCAGCAGCCAAGATCCGGGACAGGGGAATCAGCCCCAGCATTTT.